The 23 T cell receptor beta chains below all came from one sample that was sequenced in a study of technical replicates of blood from a few donors. TCRdb's table, derived via immunoSEQ multiplex PCR, lists solely in-frame clones and lacks some. The repertoire includes 85,000 to 100,000 clones, under 97% of them detected once, and approximately 0.23% sits in the top ten. Sequencing was performed on T cells isolated from PBMCs. The receptors stem from a human donor in good health.

The chain couples TRBV29-1 to TRBJ2-7; 12 bases match TRBD2. Germline V gene sequence: CDR1 SQVTM, CDR2 ANQGSEA. This CDR3 region has 14 residues. The trim removed 3 bases at V and 2 bases at J, leaving 2 bases unmatched. The CDR3 protein is CSVDGLAGTYEQYF. CDR3 bases: TGCAGCGTTGACGGACTAGCGGGAACCTACGAGCAGTACTTC.

The genes are TRBV11-3 and TRBJ2-1, with TRBD2 matching 12 bases. The CDR3 covers 15 residues. Unmatched junction bases numbered 4, after V lost 5 bases and J lost 5 bases. Germline V gives CDR1 SGHNT, CDR2 YENEEA. The CDR3 bases are TGTGCCAGCAGCCCGCGGACTAGCGGGAACAATGAGCAGTTCTTC. This gives the protein CASSPRTSGNNEQFF.

A single count supports this clone. The V call is TRBV9, the J call TRBJ2-3, with 9 bases aligning to TRBD2. Germline values: CDR1 SGDLS, CDR2 YYNGEE. The J segment lost 3 bases and the V segment lost 6 bases, leaving 11 bases of the junction unmatched. CDR3 length equals 16 residues. The CDR3 DNA is TGTGCCAGCACCGAACTTAGCGGGAGCGGAACAGATACGCAGTATTTT. Translated, it gives CASTELSGSGTDTQYF.

The chain uses TRBV6-5 and TRBJ1-5, with 7 bases identical to TRBD1. The V segment lost 2 bases and the J segment 6 bases; nucleotides outside the gene matches: 4. CDR1 MNHEY and CDR2 SVGAGI come from the germline V gene. This CDR3 comprises 14 residues. The CDR3 nucleotides are TGTGCCAGCAGTTACAGGGGGCAGGGTCAGCCCCAGCATTTT. Translated, it gives CASSYRGQGQPQHF.

CDR3 coding DNA: TGTGCCAGCAGCCCACCCGGGTCCCTCTTCTATGGCTACACCTTC. This encodes CASSPPGSLFYGYTF. This chain links TRBV14 with TRBJ1-2; D remains unclear. The germline V gene has CDR1 SGHDN and CDR2 FVKESK. V was shortened by 4 bases and J by 4 bases, with 16 bases between the two germline ends. The CDR3 is 15 amino acids.

The V call is TRBV19, the J call TRBJ2-5; TRBD2 aligns across 7 bases. Germline-derived CDR1 and CDR2 are LNHDA and SQIVND (reference sequence). V was clipped by 5 bases and J by 1 base; unmatched bases: 1. The CDR3 is made up of 13 amino acids. The CDR3 DNA is TGTGCCAGTAGTCGCGGGGGCCAAGAGACCCAGTACTTC. This codes for CASSRGGQETQYF.

CDR3 protein: CASRLGTNNEQFF. The CDR3 DNA reads TGTGCCAGCAGACTCGGGACTAACAATGAGCAGTTCTTC. This chain connects TRBV28 to TRBJ2-1; 7 bases fit TRBD2. The V segment lost 6 bases and the J segment 5 bases; nucleotides outside the gene matches: 4. This CDR3 contains 13 residues. The V gene's germline CDR1 is MDHEN and CDR2 SYDVKM.

CDR3: CASSDNGGSYNEQFF. In DNA, the CDR3 is TGTGCCAGCAGTGATAACGGGGGCTCCTACAATGAGCAGTTCTTC. The chain links TRBV6-4 to TRBJ2-1, with TRBD2 as a possible D gene (6 bases). V was trimmed by 3 bases and J by 0 bases, leaving 9 bases between them. Germline loops: CDR1 MRHNA, CDR2 SNTAGT. The CDR3 is made up of 15 amino acids.

The chain carries TRBV4-1 and TRBJ1-5; the match to TRBD1 covers 9 bases. Germline trimming cut 2 bases from V and 7 bases from J; bases unmatched to any gene: 6. The CDR3 runs to 15 residues. Germline V lookup: CDR1 MGHRA, CDR2 YSYEKL. The CDR3 reads CASSQKTGGGQPQHF. The CDR3 nucleotides read TGCGCCAGCAGCCAAAAAACAGGGGGCGGCCAGCCCCAGCATTTT.

This clone was observed a single time. The V gene is TRBV7-9, the J gene TRBJ2-7, with TRBD2 identical over 9 bases. There are 17 residues in the CDR3. The trim removed 4 bases at V and 4 bases at J, leaving 14 bases unmatched. Per the germline V gene, CDR1 is SEHNR and CDR2 is FQNEAQ (reference sequence). In DNA, the CDR3 is TGTGCCAGCAGCTCCTCACCGGGCGGGAGGGCCGGATACGAGCAGTACTTC. Protein sequence: CASSSSPGGRAGYEQYF.

This chain uses TRBV5-4 with TRBJ2-3; tentatively, D is TRBD2 (7 bases). The CDR3 contains 17 residues. Germline V gene sequence: CDR1 SGHNT, CDR2 YYREEE (reference sequence). The CDR3 nucleotides read TGTGCGGGGGGGCAGGGGATCTCTCGTACTGGCACAGATACGCAGTATTTT. The encoded protein is CAGGQGISRTGTDTQYF. Filled out from reference TRBV5-4 and TRBJ2-3, the complete variable domain reads ETGVTQSPTHLIKTRGQQVTLRCSSQSGHNTVSWYQQALGQGPQFIFQYYREEENGRGNFPPRFSGLQFPNYSSELNVNALELDDSALYLCAGGQGISRTGTDTQYFGPGTRLTVL.

This chain connects TRBV2 to TRBJ2-1, with D perhaps TRBD2 (5 bases). V lost 10 bases and J lost 6, with 19 bases in between. Germline V gene data show CDR1 as SNHLY and CDR2 as FYNNEI. This CDR3 contains 14 residues. The CDR3 is CATGLLRRSNEQFF. CDR3 sequence (DNA): TGTGCCACCGGTCTCTTGCGGAGGAGCAATGAGCAGTTCTTC. The whole variable domain, filled in from reference TRBV2 and TRBJ2-1, reads EPEVTQTPSHQVTQMGQEVILRCVPISNHLYFYWYRQILGQKVEFLVSFYNNEISEKSEIFDDQFSVERPDGSNFTLKIRSTKLEDSAMYFCATGLLRRSNEQFFGPGTRLTVL.

The chain has TRBV10-1 and TRBJ1-2, with 7 bases identical to TRBD1. J gave up 5 bases and V 10 bases, and 10 bases lay outside the gene matches. The CDR3 has 13 amino acids. Germline-derived CDR1 and CDR2 are WNHNN and SYGVQD (reference sequence). CDR3 sequence reads: CATPGTARYGYTF. The CDR3 region has the DNA TGCGCCACCCCTGGGACAGCTAGATATGGCTACACCTTC.

This rearrangement joins TRBV28 to TRBJ1-2, with 8 positions matching TRBD1. Losses at the gene ends were 2 bases for V and 3 bases for J; bases not matched to a gene: 5. From germline, CDR1 is MDHEN and CDR2 SYDVKM. The CDR3 sequence is 15 residues long. This CDR3 reads CASSLPVTGDYGYTF. CDR3 coding DNA: TGTGCCAGCAGTTTACCTGTGACAGGGGACTATGGCTACACCTTC.

The chain has TRBV5-1 and TRBJ2-7, with 9 nucleotides matching TRBD1. Germline lookup yields CDR1 SGHRS and CDR2 YFSETQ. V lost 4 bases, J lost 7 bases, and 9 bases stayed unmatched. The CDR3 is made up of 14 amino acids. The chain's CDR3 is CASSTGGQGWEQYF. DNA of the CDR3: TGCGCCAGCAGCACTGGAGGACAGGGGTGGGAGCAGTACTTC.

The chain carries TRBV7-9 and TRBJ2-7; 9 bases match TRBD1. The CDR3 is made up of 16 amino acids. V shed 8 bases and J 4 bases; nucleotides not matched to a gene: 15. CDR1 is SEHNR, CDR2 FQNEAQ, per germline (reference sequence). The CDR3 spells CASFPGGQGFAYEQYF. In DNA form, the CDR3 reads TGTGCCAGCTTCCCTGGCGGACAGGGGTTTGCTTACGAGCAGTACTTC.

The V and J genes are TRBV6-1 and TRBJ1-2; possibly TRBD1 for D (5 bases). CDR3 length: 15 residues. From germline, CDR1 is MNHNS and CDR2 SASEGT. Trimming stripped 1 base from V and 4 bases from J, with 13 bases between. The CDR3 is CASSEVVRVGYGYTF. CDR3 coding DNA: TGTGCCAGCAGTGAAGTAGTCAGGGTGGGCTATGGCTACACCTTC.

This sequence joins TRBV5-1 and TRBJ2-1; a possible D gene is TRBD2 (6 bases). Germline V gene sequence: CDR1 SGHRS, CDR2 YFSETQ. The CDR3 runs to 13 residues. The V and J ends lost 2 bases and 5 bases respectively, with 8 bases between them. The CDR3 is CASSFGGNNEQFF. CDR3 bases: TGCGCCAGCAGCTTTGGCGGGAACAATGAGCAGTTCTTC. Drawing the rest from reference TRBV5-1 and TRBJ2-1, the complete variable domain is KAGVTQTPRYLIKTRGQQVTLSCSPISGHRSVSWYQQTPGQGLQFLFEYFSETQRNKGNFPGRFSGRQFSNSRSEMNVSTLELGDSALYLCASSFGGNNEQFFGPGTRLTVL.

This chain joins TRBV5-6 and TRBJ2-1, with D maybe TRBD2 (6 bases). Trimming took off 0 bases at V and 5 bases at J, with 12 bases between the two ends. Germline lookup yields CDR1 SGHDT and CDR2 YYEEEE. This CDR3 has 15 amino acids. As DNA, the CDR3 is TGTGCCAGCAGCTTGGGCTCCGGGAGCAACAATGAGCAGTTCTTC. Residues: CASSLGSGSNNEQFF.

The gene calls are TRBV5-4 and TRBJ1-1, with 9 bases that match TRBD1. V lost 4 bases, J lost 1 base, and 5 bases stayed unmatched. The CDR3 has 15 amino acids. Germline CDR1 SGHNT, CDR2 YYREEE (reference sequence). The CDR3 bases are TGTGCCAGCAGCGTCGACAGGGGGACGAACACTGAAGCTTTCTTT. Its protein is CASSVDRGTNTEAFF. Full variable domain (rest looked up from reference TRBV5-4 and TRBJ1-1): ETGVTQSPTHLIKTRGQQVTLRCSSQSGHNTVSWYQQALGQGPQFIFQYYREEENGRGNFPPRFSGLQFPNYSSELNVNALELDDSALYLCASSVDRGTNTEAFFGQGTRLTVV.

This clone was picked up one time. V usage is TRBV9 and J usage is TRBJ2-1; TRBD2 aligns across 8 bases. The V and J ends lost 0 bases and 12 bases, in that order; junction bases with no gene match: 14. Germline CDR1 is SGDLS and CDR2 is YYNGEE. The CDR3 covers 16 residues. CDR3 nucleotide sequence: TGTGCCAGCAGCGTAGTTGGGTTAGGAGCGGGAGCCGCGCAGTTCTTC. Amino acids: CASSVVGLGAGAAQFF.

The chain combines TRBV5-4 with TRBJ2-1; TRBD2 matches 14 bases. Germline CDR1 SGHNT, CDR2 YYREEE (reference sequence). The CDR3 consists of 20 residues. V was clipped by 1 base and J by 0 bases; unmatched bases: 9. In DNA form, the CDR3 reads TGTGCCAGCAGCTTGAATCCCGGGACTAGCGGGGGTAGCTCCTACAATGAGCAGTTCTTC. This sequence encodes CASSLNPGTSGGSSYNEQFF.

The chain carries TRBV6-5 and TRBJ2-7, with D tentatively TRBD2 (6 bases). Trimming removed 6 bases at V and 0 bases at J, with 15 bases between. This CDR3 is 15 amino acids long. The germline CDR1 and CDR2 sequences are MNHEY and SVGAGI. The CDR3 nucleotides are TGTGCCAGCAGGCCAGGTCGGGGGAGCTCCTACGAGCAGTACTTC. Residues: CASRPGRGSSYEQYF.